These 11 T cell receptor beta chains were sequenced from one sample in a study of blood T cell repertoires in COVID-19. Using immunoSEQ multiplex PCR, the repertoire was profiled, and TCRdb retains in-frame clones only, with some absent. The profile shows fewer than 250,000 clones, more than 70% of them singletons. Sequencing used PBMCs or T cells enriched from blood (not recorded which). These TCRs come from a woman in her forties with acute COVID-19.

The rearrangement uses TRBV28 and TRBJ1-5, with D possibly TRBD1 on 5 matching bases. Germline CDR1 reads MDHEN; CDR2 reads SYDVKM. Trimming removed 5 bases from V and 6 bases from J, with 11 bases in between. The CDR3 has 13 amino acids. The CDR3: CASSLQGGQPQHF. CDR3 DNA sequence: TGTGCCAGCAGTCTCCAGGGAGGTCAGCCCCAGCATTTT.

The chain is built from TRBV6-4 and TRBJ2-2; TRBD1 is a possible D gene (6 bases). Germline V lookup: CDR1 MRHNA, CDR2 SNTAGT. The V end was cut by 5 bases, the J end by 3 bases, with 13 bases between. This CDR3 spans 15 amino acids. CDR3 in amino acids: CASSSTGQYTGELFF. CDR3 nucleotide sequence: TGTGCCAGCAGTAGTACCGGACAGTACACCGGGGAGCTGTTTTTT.

V usage is TRBV10-3 and J usage is TRBJ1-1, with 8 positions matching TRBD1. The ends lost 11 bases at V and 1 base at J; junction bases unmatched: 15. This CDR3 is built from 16 residues. In germline, CDR1 is ENHRY, CDR2 SYGVKD. The CDR3 sequence is CASQGQGARGNTEAFF. The CDR3, as DNA: TGTGCCTCACAGGGGCAGGGGGCGCGGGGGAACACTGAAGCTTTCTTT.

The rearrangement uses TRBV7-2 and TRBJ1-2, with D perhaps TRBD1 (5 bases). The CDR3 spans 17 residues. Trimming took 5 bases from V and 5 from J, leaving 24 bases between them. Germline values: CDR1 SGHTA, CDR2 FQGNSA. The CDR3 DNA reads as TGTGCCAGCAGCCCATCCGGGGGGGTGAGCGATCGGTATGGCTACACCTTC. This gives the protein CASSPSGGVSDRYGYTF.

This rearrangement joins TRBV19 to TRBJ1-5; TRBD1 matches at 7 bases. Germline CDR1 LNHDA, CDR2 SQIVND (reference sequence). CDR3 length equals 15 residues. The V and J ends lost 6 bases and 6 bases, in that order; junction bases with no gene match: 11. DNA for the CDR3: TGTGCCAGTAGAGACAGGGTTGGATTAAGTCAGCCCCAGCATTTT. Protein product: CASRDRVGLSQPQHF.

This clone was seen once. The chain carries TRBV5-1 and TRBJ2-1; perhaps TRBD1 as D (6 bases). Germline V gene data show CDR1 as SGHRS and CDR2 as YFSETQ. This CDR3 comprises 15 residues. Trimming removed 5 bases at V and 9 bases at J, with 21 bases between. This CDR3 is CASSTNTGRGGEQFF. The CDR3 DNA sequence: TGCGCCAGCAGTACAAATACAGGGCGTGGTGGTGAGCAGTTCTTC.

The chain employs TRBV11-2 and TRBJ1-2, with D perhaps TRBD1 (5 bases). This CDR3 has 15 amino acids. The V gene lost 0 bases and the J gene lost 2 bases, with 10 bases spanning the gap. The germline V gene encodes CDR1 SGHAT and CDR2 FQNNGV. CDR3 sequence (DNA): TGTGCCAGCAGCTTAGAGCAGGGCCCCAACTATGGCTACACCTTC. Amino acid sequence: CASSLEQGPNYGYTF.

The CDR3 loop is CASSVGQGNYGYTF. The DNA for the CDR3 is TGTGCCAGTAGTGTCGGACAGGGGAACTATGGCTACACCTTC. The J gene is TRBJ1-2, the V gene TRBV19, with 9 bases aligning to TRBD1. Germline CDR1 reads LNHDA; CDR2 reads SQIVND (reference sequence). Losses at the gene ends were 5 bases for V and 2 bases for J; bases not matched to a gene: 3. The CDR3 has 14 amino acids.

This clone was observed a single time. The chain links TRBV6-4 to TRBJ2-2; 9 nucleotides match TRBD2. V was clipped by 6 bases and J by 2 bases; unmatched bases: 10. Germline V gene data show CDR1 as MRHNA and CDR2 as SNTAGT. This CDR3 has 17 residues. The CDR3 protein is CASSVTAGGPNTGELFF. CDR3 nucleotides: TGTGCCAGCAGCGTTACCGCGGGAGGGCCTAACACCGGGGAGCTGTTTTTT.

The chain is built from TRBV2 and TRBJ1-2; perhaps TRBD1 as D (5 bases). There are 14 residues in the CDR3. Trimming shortened V by 0 bases and J by 8 bases, and 13 bases separated the two germline ends. Germline CDR1 reads SNHLY; CDR2 reads FYNNEI. The chain's CDR3 is CASSEAWGLGGYTF. The CDR3, as DNA: TGTGCCAGCAGTGAAGCGTGGGGCCTTGGGGGCTACACCTTC.

This chain joins TRBV6-1 and TRBJ2-7, with TRBD1 identical over 7 bases. Germline V gene lookup returns CDR1 MNHNS and CDR2 SASEGT. The CDR3 extends over 16 amino acids. The ends lost 3 bases at V and 7 bases at J; junction bases unmatched: 15. Written as DNA, the CDR3 is TGTGCCAGCAGTGATGAGACAGGGCGGTTGGGTATGGAGCAGTACTTC. Protein product: CASSDETGRLGMEQYF.